These 4 T cell receptor beta chains originate from one sample sequenced in a study of control samples from healthy donors and cancer patients. Sequencing used immunoSEQ multiplex PCR; TCRdb keeps in-frame clones, though not all of them. Altogether under 140,000 clones are present, approximately 88% being singletons, with the ten largest covering about 3.7%. Material: PBMCs. Source of these receptors: a woman aged 55-70 years with lung cancer.

This chain uses TRBV19 with TRBJ1-2; possibly TRBD1 for D (5 bases). Per the germline V gene, CDR1 is LNHDA and CDR2 is SQIVND (reference sequence). This CDR3 is 14 amino acids long. V was trimmed by 6 bases and J by 8 bases, leaving 19 bases between them. The CDR3 bases are TGTGCCAGTAGCCAGGGAGAAGCTATCTTCGGCTACACCTTC. This sequence encodes CASSQGEAIFGYTF.

The rearrangement joins TRBV5-1 to TRBJ1-1; a possible D gene is TRBD1 (6 bases). Germline V gene sequence: CDR1 SGHRS, CDR2 YFSETQ. There are 15 residues in the CDR3. V was trimmed by 7 bases and J by 1 base, leaving 17 bases between them. The DNA for the CDR3 is TGCGCCAGCTCCGATGAAGGGGGAAGGAACACTGAAGCTTTCTTT. It translates to CASSDEGGRNTEAFF. The whole variable domain, filled in from reference TRBV5-1 and TRBJ1-1, reads KAGVTQTPRYLIKTRGQQVTLSCSPISGHRSVSWYQQTPGQGLQFLFEYFSETQRNKGNFPGRFSGRQFSNSRSEMNVSTLELGDSALYLCASSDEGGRNTEAFFGQGTRLTVV.

The chain employs TRBV12-3 or TRBV12-4 and TRBJ1-5; the D gene is possibly TRBD1 (5 bases). This CDR3 contains 13 residues. The V and J ends lost 4 bases and 4 bases respectively, with 8 bases between them. This chain's CDR3 is CASSYRKNQPQHF. CDR3 coding DNA: TGTGCCAGCAGTTACAGGAAGAATCAGCCCCAGCATTTT.

This chain uses TRBV6-5 with TRBJ1-1; no reliable D call. This CDR3 is 14 amino acids long. Trimming stripped 6 bases from V and 0 bases from J, with 11 bases between. CDR1 and CDR2 (germline): MNHEY, SVGAGI. Written as DNA, the CDR3 is TGTGCCAGCAGCCCCCGGACTGTGAACACTGAAGCTTTCTTT. Protein product: CASSPRTVNTEAFF.